The next 17 T cell receptor beta chains were all read from a single sample in a study of cytotoxic CD8 clonotypes in ibrutinib-treated CLL. Assay: immunoSEQ multiplex PCR; the TCRdb copy retains only in-frame clones and omits some. The sample includes approximately 320,000 clones, 67% of them seen just once. Sequencing was performed on PBMCs, taken after 36 months of ibrutinib treatment. The receptors were sampled from a human donor with chronic lymphocytic leukemia.

This clone was observed a few times. This chain links TRBV4-3 with TRBJ2-5; 8 bases agree with TRBD2. Germline-derived CDR1 and CDR2 are LGHNA and YSLEER. This CDR3 comprises 13 residues. After removal of 4 bases from V and 5 bases from J, the junction contained 3 bases not matched to a gene. This CDR3 is CASSPGLGETQYF. CDR3 bases: TGCGCCAGCAGCCCGGGACTAGGGGAGACCCAGTACTTC.

The chain employs TRBV4-2 and TRBJ2-7; no reliable D call. V shed 0 bases and J shed 5 bases, with 11 bases lying between them. In germline, CDR1 is LGHNA, CDR2 YNFKEQ. The CDR3 sequence is 14 residues long. The CDR3 reads CASSQDEGRHEQYF. The CDR3, as DNA: TGTGCCAGCAGCCAAGATGAAGGACGGCACGAGCAGTACTTC.

Remarks on this clone: Within the sample, other DNA sequences also encode this same CDR3. The chain has TRBV11-3 and TRBJ2-7; 7 bases fit TRBD1. The CDR3 covers 15 residues. Trimming cost V 3 bases and J 1 base; bases outside gene matches: 6. Germline assignment: CDR1 SGHNT and CDR2 YENEEA. The CDR3 here is CASSLGRGSSYEQYF. DNA of the CDR3: TGTGCCAGCAGCTTGGGCAGGGGGAGTTCCTACGAGCAGTACTTC.

The chain carries TRBV7-6 and TRBJ2-3; D not certain. CDR3 size: 13 residues. V lost 0 bases to trimming and J lost 5 bases, with 6 bases between them. The germline gives CDR1 SGHVS, CDR2 FNYEAQ. CDR3 sequence (DNA): TGTGCCAGCAGCTTAGCTTCCGGAGATACGCAGTATTTT. Its translation is CASSLASGDTQYF.

J is TRBJ2-5 and V is TRBV25-1, with 8 bases fitting TRBD1. V lost 2 bases, J lost 5 bases, and 7 bases stayed unmatched. The CDR3 is 15 residues long. The V gene's germline CDR1 is MGHDK and CDR2 SYGVNS. The DNA for the CDR3 is TGTGCCAGCAGTGAACCGGACAGGGAGGAGGAGACCCAGTACTTC. It yields the protein CASSEPDREEETQYF.

CDR3 nucleotides: TGTGCCATCAGTGAGGGTTCCCCCTTGGGGGCTCACGTTGGGGGCACAGATACGCAGTATTTT. This gives the protein CAISEGSPLGAHVGGTDTQYF. The V and J genes are TRBV10-3 and TRBJ2-3; D possibly corresponds to TRBD1 (6 bases). V dropped 2 bases and J dropped 1 base, with 28 bases sitting between them. CDR1 and CDR2 from the germline V gene are ENHRY and SYGVKD. The CDR3 consists of 21 residues.

V is TRBV27 and J is TRBJ1-2, with D unclear. This CDR3 region has 14 residues. Trimming left V 0 bases short and J 4 bases short, with 9 bases between. Germline CDR1 and CDR2: MNHEY and SMNVEV (reference sequence). CDR3 sequence (DNA): TGTGCCAGCAGTTTATCGAGGGTTGGCTATGGCTACACCTTC. Translation gives CASSLSRVGYGYTF.

The CDR3 reads CASSQASPGWSSYEQYF. CDR3 nucleotide sequence: TGCGCCAGCAGCCAAGCCTCTCCCGGCTGGAGCTCCTACGAGCAGTACTTC. The rearrangement uses TRBV4-1 and TRBJ2-7; D gene ambiguous. Trimming cost V 1 base and J 0 bases, with 16 bases left between them. The CDR3 is 17 residues long. Germline V CDR1 and CDR2: MGHRA, YSYEKL.

The chain links TRBV5-1 to TRBJ2-7; 9 positions match TRBD2. Germline CDR1 is SGHRS and CDR2 is YFSETQ. This CDR3 is 16 amino acids long. V dropped 0 bases and J dropped 7; count of bases not matched to a gene: 11. As DNA, the CDR3 is TGCGCCAGCAGCTTGGCCGCTGCGGGGGGGGCCGGAGAGCAGTACTTC. It codes for CASSLAAAGGAGEQYF.

This clone has a handful of counts. The chain uses TRBV2 and TRBJ1-2, with 7 bases identical to TRBD1. Germline loops: CDR1 SNHLY, CDR2 FYNNEI. The CDR3 runs to 13 residues. J gave up 4 bases and V 5 bases, and 4 bases lay outside the gene matches. This CDR3 is CASSRGPGYGYTF. The DNA of the CDR3 is TGTGCCAGCAGTAGGGGGCCCGGCTATGGCTACACCTTC. The complete variable domain, with remaining parts taken from reference TRBV2 and TRBJ1-2, reads EPEVTQTPSHQVTQMGQEVILRCVPISNHLYFYWYRQILGQKVEFLVSFYNNEISEKSEIFDDQFSVERPDGSNFTLKIRSTKLEDSAMYFCASSRGPGYGYTFGSGTRLTVV.

V gene TRBV11-2 combines with J gene TRBJ2-7, with 13 nucleotides matching TRBD2. The CDR3 is made up of 15 amino acids. The V and J ends lost 4 bases and 6 bases, in that order; junction bases with no gene match: 6. Germline CDR1 SGHAT, CDR2 FQNNGV. The CDR3 nucleotides read TGTGCCAGCAGCTCCTGGACTAGCGGGAGATCCGAGCAGTACTTC. This gives the protein CASSSWTSGRSEQYF.

The rearrangement links TRBV5-6 to TRBJ2-5; 9 bases are shared with TRBD1. This CDR3 has 15 residues. CDR1 and CDR2 (germline): SGHDT, YYEEEE. V lost 1 base and J lost 5; bases outside the gene matches: 6. CDR3 protein: CASSLRTGAVETQYF. CDR3 nucleotide sequence: TGTGCCAGCAGCTTGCGGACAGGGGCAGTGGAGACCCAGTACTTC.

The chain is built from TRBV27 and TRBJ2-1, with no clear D. This CDR3 has 15 amino acids. V gave up 8 bases and J gave up 7 bases, with 21 bases separating them. Germline-derived CDR1 and CDR2 are MNHEY and SMNVEV (reference sequence). In DNA form, the CDR3 reads TGTGCCAGCCACATCTCGGCAGGCCGCCGGAATGAGCAGTTCTTC. It codes for CASHISAGRRNEQFF.

The genes are TRBV2 and TRBJ1-3, with D tentatively TRBD1 (5 bases). CDR3 size: 15 residues. The V gene lost 6 bases and the J gene lost 3 bases, with 15 bases spanning the gap. Germline V gives CDR1 SNHLY, CDR2 FYNNEI. The CDR3 nucleotides are TGTGCCAGCAGACGGGGGGAGGGCGATGGAAACACCATATATTTT. This gives the protein CASRRGEGDGNTIYF.

The chain is built from TRBV5-1 and TRBJ1-4; tentative D call: TRBD1 (5 bases). V lost 0 bases to trimming and J lost 8 bases, with 8 bases between them. This CDR3 contains 13 residues. Germline values: CDR1 SGHRS, CDR2 YFSETQ. The CDR3 loop is CASSLAQGEKLFF. Written as DNA, the CDR3 is TGCGCCAGCAGCTTGGCCCAGGGAGAAAAACTGTTTTTT. The variable domain in full, completed from reference TRBV5-1 and TRBJ1-4, reads KAGVTQTPRYLIKTRGQQVTLSCSPISGHRSVSWYQQTPGQGLQFLFEYFSETQRNKGNFPGRFSGRQFSNSRSEMNVSTLELGDSALYLCASSLAQGEKLFFGSGTQLSVL.

The chain combines TRBV2 with TRBJ1-2; D call uncertain. Germline CDR1 SNHLY, CDR2 FYNNEI. The germline V and J ends were trimmed by 1 base and 2 bases, with 11 bases remaining between them. This CDR3 has 15 amino acids. The CDR3 sequence is CASSEGRRKNYGYTF. CDR3 nucleotide sequence: TGTGCCAGCAGTGAAGGCAGGCGGAAAAACTATGGCTACACCTTC.

Here the CDR3 DNA reads TGCAGCGCATTGGGGGACAGGACCCCCTACGAGCAGTACTTC. It yields the protein CSALGDRTPYEQYF. The J gene is TRBJ2-7, the V gene TRBV29-1; 8 nucleotides match TRBD1. This CDR3 comprises 14 residues. Germline CDR1 and CDR2: SQVTM and ANQGSEA. The V gene end was trimmed by 7 bases and the J gene end by 2 bases; junction bases not matched to a gene: 10.